The clone carrying this T cell receptor beta chain has more than one count but fewer than ten. Its matching antigen is unknown. The data belong to a study of OX40 agonist ivuxolimab in advanced cancers. Study summary: Patients were dosed with the agonistic anti-OX40 (CD134) antibody ivuxolimab.

The CDR3 sequence is 15 residues long. V was pared by 5 bases and J by 3 bases, with 14 bases between. Germline V lookup: CDR1 SGHTA, CDR2 FQGNSA. Study results and limitations: Expanded clones were, on average, more numerous in CD8+ T cells than in CD4+. The investigators did not determine what antigen specificity the expanded peripheral T cells had.

Only in-frame clones appear in the TCRdb table, and some are missing; sequencing was by immunoSEQ multiplex PCR. The sample comprises over 40,000 clones, more than 75% of which are singletons, and approximately 0.37% rests with the top ten. The specimen was CD4+ or CD8+ T cells sorted from blood, collected in a trial of the OX40 agonist ivuxolimab. The rearrangement uses TRBV7-2 and TRBJ1-5, with D possibly TRBD1 on 5 matching bases. This clonotype originated in an adult with an advanced solid tumor such as melanoma, head and neck, liver or kidney cancer. The CDR3 reads CASSNRDGHNQPQHF. CDR3 in DNA: TGTGCCAGCAGCAACCGGGACGGCCACAATCAGCCCCAGCATTTT.